A selection of T cell receptor beta chains follows, all from one sample in a study of cytomegalovirus exposure and HLA in healthy donors. Using immunoSEQ multiplex PCR, the repertoire was profiled, and TCRdb retains in-frame clones only, with some absent. Of around 150,000 clones listed, about 88% are singletons. Input material: PBMCs. Source of these receptors: a woman in her late teens or twenties in good health and CMV-seronegative. CDR3s leave out the opening cysteine and the closing phenylalanine or tryptophan. Fields, in order: J gene, V gene, CDR3 protein.

TRBJ1-2,TRBV5-1,ASSYATGLKDYGYT
TRBJ1-1,TRBV7-9,ASSRTQRQGGNTEAF
TRBJ2-5,TRBV15,ATVGEGQPQETQY
TRBJ2-2,TRBV6-1,ASSGELNTGELF
TRBJ1-2,TRBV5-6,ASSFGTDGYT
TRBJ1-2,TRBV7-2,ASSLGGQTIYGYT
TRBJ1-1,TRBV7-2,ASSFRQAGTEAF
TRBJ2-5,TRBV5-1,ASSRADRDQETQY
TRBJ1-5,TRBV29-1,SVETGGNQPQH
TRBJ2-3,TRBV29-1,SVEDPFTDTQY
TRBJ1-2,TRBV7-9,ASSPTSTSEGNGYT
TRBJ2-7,TRBV25-1,ASSPSRGLVSYEQY
TRBJ2-7,TRBV6-1,ASTRLGHLYEQY
TRBJ1-1,TRBV30,AWSVGQTAF
TRBJ2-7,TRBV29-1,SAETGASYEQY
TRBJ1-5,TRBV10-3,AISESGTPNQPQH
TRBJ2-2,TRBV5-1,ASSLLAGQRTNTGELF
TRBJ1-5,TRBV7-2,ASSLGAGGAGQPQH
TRBJ1-5,TRBV2,ASSVQGHSNQPQH
TRBJ1-1,TRBV4-1,ASSRTGANTEAF
TRBJ1-2,TRBV27,ASSLSSGDYGYT
TRBJ1-1,TRBV9,ASSLDRVGTEAF
TRBJ2-1,TRBV5-1,ASLFCASCTYGRNEQF
TRBJ2-3,TRBV5-6,ASSPLPLTDTQY
TRBJ2-7,TRBV23-1,ANMTGTAYEQY
TRBJ2-3,TRBV18,ASSPPIRESTDTQY
TRBJ2-3,TRBV2,ASSRAAPTDTQY
TRBJ2-7,TRBV5-6,ASSLLEGLADTYEQY
TRBJ1-2,TRBV7-2,ASSLDGGNYGYT
TRBJ1-3,TRBV25-1,ASSPGANDISGNTIY
TRBJ2-3,TRBV19,ASQDRDWDTQY
TRBJ2-1,TRBV27,ASSQAGEQF
TRBJ1-1,TRBV5-1,ASSLQGMNTEAF
TRBJ2-2,TRBV2,ASSVNSGGTGELF
TRBJ2-1,TRBV19,ASTLWALPADEQF
TRBJ2-7,TRBV19,ASRRAGSYEQY
TRBJ2-2,TRBV4-3,ASSQEIRGELF
TRBJ1-3,TRBV10-3,AISDSSGNTIY
TRBJ2-1,TRBV5-4,ASSLRSSGKAEQF
TRBJ2-5,TRBV9,ASSVEPRETQY
TRBJ2-7,TRBV5-4,ASSFRVDDEQY
TRBJ2-7,TRBV5-1,ASSFGISGGALAEQY
TRBJ2-5,TRBV6-1,ASSTPGPKETQY
TRBJ2-1,TRBV19,ASSSRQGLSSYNEQF
TRBJ2-1,TRBV11-2,ASSLTREGYNEQF
TRBJ1-1,TRBV6-6,ASSLTPRGEGTEAF
TRBJ1-1,TRBV27,ASSLGPGTEAF
TRBJ2-7,TRBV2,ASSEPFYEQY
TRBJ2-5,TRBV5-1,ASRTGESSGGRETQY
TRBJ1-1,TRBV29-1,SAASLSTEAF
TRBJ2-1,TRBV19,ASSIHTGTGAMNEQF
TRBJ1-4,TRBV27,ASRQRGNEKLF
TRBJ2-1,TRBV14,ASSKLAGVTYNEQF